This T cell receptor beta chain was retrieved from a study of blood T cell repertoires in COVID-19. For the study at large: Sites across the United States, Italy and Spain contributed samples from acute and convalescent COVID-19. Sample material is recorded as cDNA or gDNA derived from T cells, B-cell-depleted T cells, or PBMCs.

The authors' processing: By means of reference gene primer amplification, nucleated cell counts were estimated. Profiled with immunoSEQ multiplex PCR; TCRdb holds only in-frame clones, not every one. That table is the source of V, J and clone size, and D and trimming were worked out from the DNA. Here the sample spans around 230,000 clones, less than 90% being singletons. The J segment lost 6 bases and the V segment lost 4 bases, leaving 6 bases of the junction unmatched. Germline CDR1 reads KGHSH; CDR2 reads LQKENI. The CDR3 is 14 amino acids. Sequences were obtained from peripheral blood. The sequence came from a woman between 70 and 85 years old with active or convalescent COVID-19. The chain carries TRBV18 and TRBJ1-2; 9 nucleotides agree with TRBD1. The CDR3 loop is CASSRPGQGDGYTF. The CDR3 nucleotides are TGTGCCAGCTCACGACCGGGACAGGGAGATGGCTACACCTTC.